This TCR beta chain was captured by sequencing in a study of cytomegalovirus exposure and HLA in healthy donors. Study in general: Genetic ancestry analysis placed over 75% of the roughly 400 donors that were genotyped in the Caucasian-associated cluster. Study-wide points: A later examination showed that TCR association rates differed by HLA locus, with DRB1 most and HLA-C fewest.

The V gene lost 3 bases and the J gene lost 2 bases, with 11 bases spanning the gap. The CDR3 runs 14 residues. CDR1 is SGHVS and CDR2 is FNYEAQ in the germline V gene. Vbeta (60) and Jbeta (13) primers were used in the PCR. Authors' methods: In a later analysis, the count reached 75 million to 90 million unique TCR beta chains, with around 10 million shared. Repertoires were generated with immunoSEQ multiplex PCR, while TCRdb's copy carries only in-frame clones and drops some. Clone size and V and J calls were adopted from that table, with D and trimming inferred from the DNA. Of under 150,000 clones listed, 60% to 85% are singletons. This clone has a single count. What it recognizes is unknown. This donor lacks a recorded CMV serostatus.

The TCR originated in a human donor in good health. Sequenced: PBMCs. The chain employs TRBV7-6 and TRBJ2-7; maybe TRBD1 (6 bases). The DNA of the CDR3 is TGTGCCAGCAGCTTGGACAGCGTCACCTACGAGCAGTACTTC. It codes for CASSLDSVTYEQYF.